The text below deals with one TCR beta chain. The method was immunoSEQ multiplex PCR; TCRdb's version includes in-frame clones alone and lacks a portion of them. The data hold 15,000 to 20,000 clones, with approximately 70% observed a single time. The sample comes from a study of neoadjuvant anti-PD-1 for oral cavity cancer. Per the germline V gene, CDR1 is MDHEN and CDR2 is SYDVKM. The CDR3 is 17 residues long. The V gene lost 2 bases and the J gene lost 4 bases, with 21 bases spanning the gap. Sequences were derived from PBMCs, sampled before nivolumab (anti-PD-1) treatment. This chain joins TRBV28 and TRBJ2-7; possibly TRBD2 for D (6 bases). The clonotype originates from a person between 40 and 79 years old with oral cavity squamous cell carcinoma. The CDR3 reads CASSLKRTVRGTYEQYF. DNA of the CDR3: TGTGCCAGCAGTTTAAAGCGGACCGTCCGGGGGACGTACGAGCAGTACTTC. The full variable domain, in which reference TRBV28 and TRBJ2-7 provide the parts outside the CDR3, is DVKVTQSSRYLVKRTGEKVFLECVQDMDHENMFWYRQDPGLGLRLIYFSYDVKMKEKGDIPEGYSVSREKKERFSLILESASTNQTSMYLCASSLKRTVRGTYEQYFGPGTRLTVT.